Following are 5 T cell receptor beta chains from one sample sequenced in a study of blood T cell repertoires in COVID-19. Sequencing was performed with immunoSEQ multiplex PCR; in TCRdb, only in-frame clones are kept and a portion is missing. The sample holds about 520,000 clones, roughly 88% seen once. The sample consisted of peripheral blood. All receptors derive from a human donor in a cohort sampled during active COVID-19.

The chain carries TRBV9 and TRBJ2-4, with 8 bases fitting TRBD1. Germline CDR1 reads SGDLS; CDR2 reads YYNGEE. This CDR3 is built from 19 residues. V was clipped by 2 bases and J by 0 bases; unmatched bases: 13. The chain's CDR3 is CASSVDPGQGKLAKNIQYF. CDR3 DNA sequence: TGTGCCAGCAGCGTCGACCCAGGACAGGGAAAACTAGCCAAAAACATTCAGTACTTC.

About this clone itself: This same CDR3 is encoded by further DNA sequences in the sample. The V and J genes are TRBV5-8 and TRBJ1-3; the D is unclear. V was trimmed by 1 base and J by 4 bases, leaving 3 bases between them. The germline CDR1 and CDR2 sequences are SGHTS and YDEGEE. This CDR3 contains 12 residues. The CDR3 sequence: CASSLSGNTIYF. CDR3 coding DNA: TGTGCCAGCAGCTTGAGCGGAAACACCATATATTTT.

The chain is built from TRBV18 and TRBJ2-1, with a possible D match to TRBD2 (5 bases). V lost 3 bases and J lost 8, with 17 bases in between. Germline loops: CDR1 KGHSH, CDR2 LQKENI. The CDR3 is 15 amino acids. CDR3 coding DNA: TGTGCCAGCTCACCGCTTGAGAGTGTCGGGGATGAGCAGTTCTTC. Translation gives CASSPLESVGDEQFF.

The chain links TRBV6-6 to TRBJ2-5, with D possibly matching TRBD1 (6 bases). The CDR3 has 14 amino acids. The germline gives CDR1 MNHNY, CDR2 SVGAGI (reference sequence). For the CDR3, the DNA is TGTGCTAGCGCCGGGACAAGCATACAAGAGACCCAGTACTTC. Translating gives CASAGTSIQETQYF.

The chain couples TRBV15 to TRBJ1-1; D unclear. This CDR3 is built from 15 residues. V was cut by 1 base and J by 3 bases, with 12 bases left in between. The germline gives CDR1 LNHNV, CDR2 YYDKDF (reference sequence). This CDR3 reads CATSRAGRRDTEAFF. In DNA form, the CDR3 reads TGTGCCACCAGCAGAGCGGGCAGGCGGGACACTGAAGCTTTCTTT.